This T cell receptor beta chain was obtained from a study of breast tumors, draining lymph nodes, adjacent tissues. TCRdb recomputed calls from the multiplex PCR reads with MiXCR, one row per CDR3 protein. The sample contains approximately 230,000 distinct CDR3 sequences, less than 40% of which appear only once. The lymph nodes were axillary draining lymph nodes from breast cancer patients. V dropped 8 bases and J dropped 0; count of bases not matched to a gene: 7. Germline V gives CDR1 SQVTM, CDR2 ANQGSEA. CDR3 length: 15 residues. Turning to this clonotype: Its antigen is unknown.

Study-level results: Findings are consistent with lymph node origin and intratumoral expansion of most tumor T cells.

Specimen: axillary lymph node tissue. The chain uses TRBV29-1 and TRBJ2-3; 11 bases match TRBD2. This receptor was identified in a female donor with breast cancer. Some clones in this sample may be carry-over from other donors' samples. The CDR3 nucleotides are TGCAGCATCCTAGCGGGGGGCCGTAGCACAGATACGCAGTATTTT. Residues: CSILAGGRSTDTQYF.